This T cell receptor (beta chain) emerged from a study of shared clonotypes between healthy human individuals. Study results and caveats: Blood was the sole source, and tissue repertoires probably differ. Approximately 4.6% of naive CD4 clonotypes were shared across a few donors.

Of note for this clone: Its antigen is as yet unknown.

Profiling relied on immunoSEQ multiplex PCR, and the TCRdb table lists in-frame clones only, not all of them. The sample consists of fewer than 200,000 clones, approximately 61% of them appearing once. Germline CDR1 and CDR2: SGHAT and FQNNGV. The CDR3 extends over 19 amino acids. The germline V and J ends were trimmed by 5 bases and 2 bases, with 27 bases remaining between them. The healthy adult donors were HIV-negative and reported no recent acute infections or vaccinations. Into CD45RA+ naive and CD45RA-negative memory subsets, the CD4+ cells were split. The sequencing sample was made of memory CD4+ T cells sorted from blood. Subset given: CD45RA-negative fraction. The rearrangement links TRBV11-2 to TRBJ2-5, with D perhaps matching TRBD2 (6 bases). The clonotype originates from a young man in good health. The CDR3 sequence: CASSLDLRFGWTKQETQYF. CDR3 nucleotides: TGTGCCAGCAGCCTCGACTTACGGTTTGGGTGGACTAAACAAGAGACCCAGTACTTC.